This entry concerns a single TCR beta chain. Here immunoSEQ multiplex PCR was the method, and the copy in TCRdb shows in-frame clones only, minus some. The data contain around 140,000 clones, 70% to 80% of them singletons. The record originates from a study of blood T cell repertoires in COVID-19. This CDR3 is 14 amino acids long. CDR1 is MGHDK and CDR2 is SYGVNS in the germline V gene. V shed 7 bases and J 2 bases; nucleotides not matched to a gene: 3. The material sequenced was peripheral blood. The chain recombines TRBV25-1 with TRBJ2-5, with 11 nucleotides matching TRBD2. This TCR came from a middle-aged man with acute or convalescent COVID-19. CDR3 DNA: TGTGCCAGCACCTTAGCGGGGGGGCAAGAGACCCAGTACTTC. This gives the protein CASTLAGGQETQYF.